Here is one T cell receptor beta chain with its context. This CDR3 region has 15 residues. TCRdb's table, derived via immunoSEQ multiplex PCR, lists solely in-frame clones and lacks some. The repertoire holds 85,000 to 100,000 clones, with 85% to 95% as singletons. This sample is part of a study of control samples from healthy donors and cancer patients. The sequence was collected from a man younger than 30 in good health. This chain links TRBV7-5 with TRBJ2-7; whether TRBD1, the table's D call, matches the DNA was not checked. TRBV7-5 is tagged as a pseudogene. Input material: blood. The CDR3 bases are TGTGTCAGAAGCTTAGGGCAGGGGAGTATCTCCGAGCAGTACTTC. Amino acids: CVRSLGQGSISEQYF.